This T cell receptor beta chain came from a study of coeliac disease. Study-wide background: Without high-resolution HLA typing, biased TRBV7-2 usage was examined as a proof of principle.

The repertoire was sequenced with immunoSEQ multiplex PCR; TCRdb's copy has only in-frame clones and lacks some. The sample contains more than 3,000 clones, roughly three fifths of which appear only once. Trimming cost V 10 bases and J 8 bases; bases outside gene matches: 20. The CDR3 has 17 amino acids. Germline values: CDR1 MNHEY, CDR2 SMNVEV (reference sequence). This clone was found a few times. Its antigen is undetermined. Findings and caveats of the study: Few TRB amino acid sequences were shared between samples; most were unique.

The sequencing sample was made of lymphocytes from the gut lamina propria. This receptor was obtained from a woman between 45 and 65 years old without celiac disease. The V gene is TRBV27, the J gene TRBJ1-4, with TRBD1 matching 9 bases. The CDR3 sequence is CAITLWGRQGVLEKLFF. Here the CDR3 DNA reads TGTGCCATCACGTTGTGGGGGCGACAGGGGGTCCTCGAAAAACTGTTTTTT.